This T cell receptor (beta chain) was sequenced in a study of blood T cells in healthy people across ages. Note on this clonotype: The junction departs from germline at one end; a sequencing error may be responsible.

A second PCR of 7 to 11 cycles used a sample-barcoded 5' primer and a J-beta primer mix. TCRdb called the 5' RACE reads again in MiXCR, with one record for every CDR3 protein. The repertoire consists of fewer than 700,000 distinct CDR3 sequences, with 35% to 50% occurring once and the leading ten covering around 30%. In germline, CDR1 is LGHNA, CDR2 YNFKEQ. The CDR3 covers 17 residues. What was sequenced was blood. This sequence joins TRBV4-2 and TRBJ2-2, with 10 bases lining up with TRBD2. The TCR was taken from a man at least 80 years old in good health. The DNA for the CDR3 is TGTGCCCGCAGCCAAGATAGGGGGACTAGCGTCACCGGGGAGCTGTTTTTT. It yields the protein CARSQDRGTSVTGELFF.